One and the same sample provided the 19 T cell receptor beta chains below, sequenced in a study of blood T cell repertoires in COVID-19. The method was immunoSEQ multiplex PCR; TCRdb's version includes in-frame clones alone and lacks a portion of them. The sample has about 380,000 clones, roughly nine tenths seen once. The specimen was peripheral blood. Every receptor here comes from a man in his forties with acute or convalescent COVID-19.

The V and J genes are TRBV6-4 and TRBJ2-2, with 10 bases matching TRBD1. V shed 6 bases and J 6 bases; nucleotides not matched to a gene: 10. Germline-derived CDR1 and CDR2 are MRHNA and SNTAGT. This CDR3 has 16 residues. CDR3 nucleotides: TGTGCCAGCAGCGCCTTATCGGGACAGGGGTCCGGGGAGCTGTTTTTT. Its translation is CASSALSGQGSGELFF.

This chain links TRBV24-1 with TRBJ1-4; perhaps TRBD1 as D (6 bases). The CDR3 is 15 amino acids. The germline V gene encodes CDR1 KGHDR and CDR2 SFDVKD. Trimming removed 3 bases from V and 4 bases from J, with 11 bases in between. The CDR3 nucleotides are TGTGCCACCAGTGATCACAGGGCACATAATGAAAAACTGTTTTTT. This encodes CATSDHRAHNEKLFF.

The chain joins TRBV28 to TRBJ1-2; TRBD1 aligns across 7 bases. There are 15 residues in the CDR3. Germline CDR1 MDHEN, CDR2 SYDVKM. J gave up 4 bases and V 6 bases, and 11 bases lay outside the gene matches. CDR3 sequence: CASSGGTARGYGYTF. For the CDR3, the DNA is TGTGCCAGCAGCGGCGGGACAGCACGAGGCTATGGCTACACCTTC.

As to this clone: The sample contains more than one DNA sequence encoding this CDR3. The chain couples TRBV18 to TRBJ1-1; D call uncertain. CDR3 length: 15 residues. The ends were cut back, 0 bases at V and 1 base at J, with 9 bases in the middle. CDR1 is KGHSH and CDR2 is LQKENI in the germline V gene. The CDR3 DNA is TGTGCCAGCTCACCACCGAGAGGAACGAACACTGAAGCTTTCTTT. Residues: CASSPPRGTNTEAFF.

V gene TRBV18 combines with J gene TRBJ2-7; the D is unclear. V lost 0 bases, J lost 1 base, and 16 bases lay in between. Germline CDR1 and CDR2: KGHSH and LQKENI. The CDR3 extends over 17 amino acids. The CDR3 loop is CASSPPTSRLVSYEQYF. The CDR3 DNA reads TGTGCCAGCTCACCACCGACGTCGCGGCTTGTATCCTACGAGCAGTACTTC.

This chain uses TRBV4-1 with TRBJ2-3; TRBD1 aligns across 12 bases. The CDR3 has 18 amino acids. V gave up 0 bases and J gave up 3 bases; unmatched junction bases: 7. Germline CDR1 and CDR2: MGHRA and YSYEKL. CDR3 DNA sequence: TGCGCCAGCAGCCAAGAACCGGGACAGGGGGCTGCAACAGATACGCAGTATTTT. The encoded protein is CASSQEPGQGAATDTQYF.

The chain employs TRBV5-4 and TRBJ1-6; no clear D. Trimming removed 0 bases from V and 6 bases from J, with 10 bases in between. CDR1 is SGHNT, CDR2 YYREEE, per germline (reference sequence). This CDR3 region has 15 residues. This CDR3 reads CASSLDQTTNSPLHF. Here the CDR3 DNA reads TGTGCCAGCAGCTTGGACCAAACAACTAATTCACCCCTCCACTTT.

The chain links TRBV10-2 to TRBJ2-5; TRBD2 is a possible D gene (6 bases). Germline assignment: CDR1 WSHSY and CDR2 SAAADI. CDR3 size: 15 residues. V lost 3 bases and J lost 0, with 11 bases in between. CDR3 loop: CASSDPRDYQETQYF. The CDR3 DNA reads as TGCGCCAGCAGTGACCCCCGGGACTACCAAGAGACCCAGTACTTC.

The V and J genes are TRBV5-1 and TRBJ1-1; 9 bases line up with TRBD1. Trimming cost V 1 base and J 0 bases; bases outside gene matches: 4. There are 16 residues in the CDR3. Germline-derived CDR1 and CDR2 are SGHRS and YFSETQ. The CDR3: CASSLSQGALNTEAFF. The CDR3 region has the DNA TGCGCCAGCAGCTTGTCACAGGGGGCTTTGAACACTGAAGCTTTCTTT.

The chain couples TRBV14 to TRBJ1-3; D gene ambiguous. The germline gives CDR1 SGHDN, CDR2 FVKESK. This CDR3 comprises 11 residues. V lost 1 base to trimming and J lost 8 bases, with 3 bases between them. CDR3 loop: CASSQVDTIYF. CDR3 bases: TGTGCCAGCAGCCAAGTCGACACCATATATTTT.

This sequence joins TRBV5-4 and TRBJ1-2; the match to TRBD1 covers 8 bases. The CDR3 consists of 15 residues. V shed 4 bases, J shed 0 bases, and the junction held 5 bases outside the gene matches. The germline CDR1 and CDR2 sequences are SGHNT and YYREEE (reference sequence). CDR3 loop: CASSPTGGSNYGYTF. In DNA form, the CDR3 reads TGTGCCAGCAGCCCTACAGGGGGATCTAACTATGGCTACACCTTC. Full variable domain (rest looked up from reference TRBV5-4 and TRBJ1-2): ETGVTQSPTHLIKTRGQQVTLRCSSQSGHNTVSWYQQALGQGPQFIFQYYREEENGRGNFPPRFSGLQFPNYSSELNVNALELDDSALYLCASSPTGGSNYGYTFGSGTRLTVV.

This sequence joins TRBV3-1 (or the pseudogene TRBV3-2) and TRBJ1-1; 9 nucleotides align to TRBD1. CDR3 length: 17 amino acids. After removal of 4 bases from V and 1 base from J, the junction contained 10 bases not matched to a gene. Germline V CDR1 and CDR2: LGHDT, YNNKEL (reference sequence). CDR3 sequence (DNA): TGTGCCAGCAGCCGGGGACAGGGTCCAGTAAGGAACACTGAAGCTTTCTTT. Its protein is CASSRGQGPVRNTEAFF.

As for this clone: The sample has other DNA sequences that encode this CDR3 too. The chain employs TRBV19 and TRBJ1-5; 9 bases are shared with TRBD1. V lost 3 bases, J lost 6 bases, and 3 bases stayed unmatched. CDR1 LNHDA and CDR2 SQIVND come from the germline V gene (reference sequence). The CDR3 is 14 residues long. CDR3 region: CASSIGQGRQPQHF. The CDR3 coding sequence is TGTGCCAGTAGTATTGGACAGGGGCGTCAGCCCCAGCATTTT.

The gene calls are TRBV7-9 and TRBJ1-2, with 7 bases that match TRBD1. V lost 4 bases and J lost 7; bases outside the gene matches: 9. This CDR3 has 14 residues. Germline CDR1 SEHNR, CDR2 FQNEAQ (reference sequence). CDR3: CASSSIGQGVGYTF. The CDR3 DNA follows: TGTGCCAGCAGCTCTATTGGGCAGGGGGTTGGCTACACCTTC.

CDR3 sequence (DNA): TGCGCCAGCAGCCAAGAACTCTCGATCCCGGGACAGGGGGCAGAGAACACTGAAGCTTTCTTT. Translating it yields CASSQELSIPGQGAENTEAFF. The chain employs TRBV4-3 and TRBJ1-1; 12 nucleotides agree with TRBD1. V trimming: 0 bases; J trimming: 1 base; junction bases outside the gene matches: 15. CDR3 length: 21 amino acids. The V gene's germline CDR1 is LGHNA and CDR2 YSLEER.

The chain employs TRBV5-4 and TRBJ2-5, with TRBD2 matching over 10 bases. The CDR3 length is 13 residues. Germline V gives CDR1 SGHNT, CDR2 YYREEE (reference sequence). After removal of 4 bases from V and 5 bases from J, the junction contained 2 bases not matched to a gene. This CDR3 is CASSHSGGETQYF. The CDR3 DNA sequence: TGTGCCAGCAGCCATAGCGGGGGGGAGACCCAGTACTTC.

The CDR3 is CASSPVRGTDTQYF. Written as DNA, the CDR3 is TGTGCCAGCTCTCCGGTCCGCGGCACAGATACGCAGTATTTT. The chain combines TRBV18 with TRBJ2-3; D gene uncertain. The V end was cut by 6 bases, the J end by 1 base, with 11 bases between. This CDR3 is 14 amino acids long. Germline V CDR1 and CDR2: KGHSH, LQKENI.

This clone showed up just once. This chain uses TRBV6-5 with TRBJ1-6; D is unclear. V gave up 4 bases and J gave up 5 bases, with 6 bases separating them. Per the germline V gene, CDR1 is MNHEY and CDR2 is SVGAGI. This CDR3 has 13 residues. CDR3 residues: CASSSFNNSPLHF. In DNA form, the CDR3 reads TGTGCCAGCAGTTCATTCAATAATTCACCCCTCCACTTT.

The V and J genes are TRBV7-6 and TRBJ2-5, with D possibly matching TRBD1 (6 bases). This CDR3 region has 15 residues. Germline V gives CDR1 SGHVS, CDR2 FNYEAQ. Trimming took off 0 bases at V and 4 bases at J, with 12 bases between the two ends. CDR3 in amino acids: CASSLAHGQRETQYF. The CDR3 DNA reads as TGTGCCAGCAGCTTAGCACACGGACAGAGAGAGACCCAGTACTTC.